Below are 3 T cell receptor beta chains sequenced from a single sample in a study of T cell responses to AZD1222 COVID-19 vaccine (dated by TCRdb to 2020 to 2023). Explained via the paper, the time point label denotes: baseline before first vaccination. The method behind the library was the immunoSEQ multiplex PCR assay. TCRdb took over this immuneACCESS table, retaining in-frame rearrangements with V and J assigned. Such tables are incomplete; in checked studies, under half of the missing clones stem from an unresolved V gene, and the remainder is unexplained. This sample lists 99,000 or so clones; roughly 90% were detected once. The top ten hold roughly 2.5% of the sample. The specimen was peripheral blood, collected on day 0 of AZD1222 vaccination. Every receptor here comes from an adult in good health.

This sequence joins TRBV5-1 and TRBJ2-3; 9 nucleotides align to TRBD2. Germline CDR1 and CDR2: SGHRS and YFSETQ. The ends lost 2 bases at V and 6 bases at J; junction bases unmatched: 7. The CDR3 runs to 15 residues. For the CDR3, the DNA is TGCGCCAGCAGCTTAGGGGCGGGGGGGCCGGATACGCAGTATTTT. This translates into CASSLGAGGPDTQYF.

This chain joins TRBV12-3 or TRBV12-4 and TRBJ1-5; D call uncertain. The CDR3 covers 13 residues. Trimming removed 3 bases from V and 7 bases from J, with 10 bases in between. In nucleotides, the CDR3 is TGTGCCAGCAGTTTCCCCCCCGACCAGCCCCAGCATTTT. It translates to CASSFPPDQPQHF.

The V call is TRBV6-6, the J call TRBJ1-1; tentative D call: TRBD1 (5 bases). The CDR3 is 13 amino acids. Germline values: CDR1 MNHNY, CDR2 SVGAGI (reference sequence). Deletions cut 0 bases from V and 7 bases from J, with 9 bases between. CDR3 residues: CASSYSGRGEAFF. For the CDR3, the DNA is TGTGCCAGCAGTTACTCGGGTAGGGGTGAAGCTTTCTTT.